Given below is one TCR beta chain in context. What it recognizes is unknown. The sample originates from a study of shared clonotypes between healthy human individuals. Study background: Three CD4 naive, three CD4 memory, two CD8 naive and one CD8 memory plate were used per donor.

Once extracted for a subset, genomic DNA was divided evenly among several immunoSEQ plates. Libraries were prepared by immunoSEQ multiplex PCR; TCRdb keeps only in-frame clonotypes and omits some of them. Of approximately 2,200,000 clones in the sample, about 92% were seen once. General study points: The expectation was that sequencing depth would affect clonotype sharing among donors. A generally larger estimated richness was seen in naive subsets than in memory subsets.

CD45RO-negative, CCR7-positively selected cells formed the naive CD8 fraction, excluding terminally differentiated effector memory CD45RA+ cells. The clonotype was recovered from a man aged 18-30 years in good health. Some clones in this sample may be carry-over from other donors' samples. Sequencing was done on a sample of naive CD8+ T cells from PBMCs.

CDR3 region: CASSLTRATEAFF. In DNA, the CDR3 is TGTGCCAGCAGCCTGACCCGGGCCACTGAAGCTTTCTTT. J is TRBJ1-1 and V is TRBV14, with D unresolved. The CDR3 spans 13 residues. CDR1 is SGHDN, CDR2 FVKESK, per germline. V gave up 4 bases and J gave up 4 bases, with 10 bases separating them.